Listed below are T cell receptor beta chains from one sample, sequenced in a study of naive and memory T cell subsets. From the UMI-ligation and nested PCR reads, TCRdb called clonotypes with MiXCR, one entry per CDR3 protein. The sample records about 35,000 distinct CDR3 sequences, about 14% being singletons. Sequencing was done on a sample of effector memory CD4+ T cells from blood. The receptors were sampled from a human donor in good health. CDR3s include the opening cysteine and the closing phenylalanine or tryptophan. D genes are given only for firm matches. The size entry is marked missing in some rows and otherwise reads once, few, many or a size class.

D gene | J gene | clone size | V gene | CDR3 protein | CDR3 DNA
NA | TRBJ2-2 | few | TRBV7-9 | CASSLDDVTGLGELFF | TGTGCCAGCAGCTTAGACGATGTCACAGGACTCGGGGAGCTGTTTTTT
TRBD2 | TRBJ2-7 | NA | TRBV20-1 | CSASSGGEQYF | TGCAGTGCTAGTTCGGGGGGGGAGCAGTACTTC
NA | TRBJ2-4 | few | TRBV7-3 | CASSLTGDIQYF | TGTGCCAGCAGCTTAACCGGGGACATTCAGTACTTC
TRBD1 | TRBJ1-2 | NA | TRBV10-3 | CAISESSGGRGNYGYTF | TGTGCCATCAGTGAGTCCTCGGGTGGCAGGGGGAACTATGGCTACACCTTC
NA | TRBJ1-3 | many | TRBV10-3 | CAISQGRENTIYF | TGTGCCATCAGCCAGGGTAGAGAAAACACCATATATTTT
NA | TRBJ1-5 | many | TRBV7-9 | CASSLDGGRSDQPQHF | TGTGCCAGCAGCTTAGATGGGGGGAGGTCAGATCAGCCCCAGCATTTT
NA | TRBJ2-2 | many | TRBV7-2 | CASSLMGPGTGELFF | TGTGCCAGCAGCTTAATGGGGCCGGGAACCGGGGAGCTGTTTTTT
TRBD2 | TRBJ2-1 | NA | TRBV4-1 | CASSQTLAETYNEQFF | TGCGCCAGCAGCCAAACTCTAGCGGAAACCTACAATGAGCAGTTCTTC
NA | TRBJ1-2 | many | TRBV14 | CASSQDGYSNYGYTF | TGTGCCAGCAGCCAAGATGGGTACTCAAACTATGGCTACACCTTC
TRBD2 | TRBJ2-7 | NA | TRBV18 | CASSLAGAKEQYF | TGTGCCAGCTCACTAGCGGGAGCTAAAGAGCAGTACTTC
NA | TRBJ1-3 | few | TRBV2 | CASSQIPGGNTIYF | TGTGCCAGCAGTCAAATCCCGGGGGGAAACACCATATATTTT
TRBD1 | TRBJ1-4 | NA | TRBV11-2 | CASSLGTGSEKLFF | TGTGCCAGCAGCTTAGGGACAGGGAGTGAAAAACTGTTTTTT
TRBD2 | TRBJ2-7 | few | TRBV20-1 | CSASDLAGGTYEQYF | TGCAGTGCTAGCGATTTAGCGGGAGGAACCTACGAGCAGTACTTC
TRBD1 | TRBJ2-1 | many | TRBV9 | CASSVMTGFQFF | TGTGCCAGCAGCGTAATGACAGGGTTTCAGTTCTTC
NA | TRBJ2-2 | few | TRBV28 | CASKRAGELFF | TGTGCCAGCAAACGGGCCGGGGAGCTGTTTTTT
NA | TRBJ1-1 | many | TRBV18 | CASSARSRQTEAFF | TGTGCCAGCTCAGCCCGGTCCCGGCAAACTGAAGCTTTCTTT
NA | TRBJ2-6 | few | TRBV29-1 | CSVDGAGQSGANVLTF | TGCAGCGTTGATGGCGCAGGTCAATCTGGGGCCAACGTCCTGACTTTC
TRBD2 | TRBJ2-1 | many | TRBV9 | CASSVTGGRLNEQFF | TGTGCCAGCAGCGTAACGGGAGGGCGTCTCAATGAGCAGTTCTTC
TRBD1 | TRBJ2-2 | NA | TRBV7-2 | CASSWDSLNTGELFF | TGTGCCAGCAGCTGGGACAGCCTTAACACCGGGGAGCTGTTTTTT
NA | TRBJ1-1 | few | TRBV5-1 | CASSPRAGDTEAFF | TGCGCCAGCAGCCCCCGGGCAGGGGACACTGAAGCTTTCTTT
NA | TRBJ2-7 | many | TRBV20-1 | CSAARIDSAYEQYF | TGCAGTGCTGCGCGGATTGATAGCGCCTACGAGCAGTACTTC
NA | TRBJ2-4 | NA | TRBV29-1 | CSVEMASTFKNIQYF | TGCAGCGTTGAAATGGCCTCCACGTTCAAAAACATTCAGTACTTC
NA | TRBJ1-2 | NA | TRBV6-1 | CASSEGPVDGYTF | TGTGCCAGCAGTGAAGGCCCGGTGGATGGCTACACCTTC
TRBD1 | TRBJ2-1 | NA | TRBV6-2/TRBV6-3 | CASTGGPYNEQFF | TGTGCCAGCACAGGGGGACCCTACAATGAGCAGTTCTTC
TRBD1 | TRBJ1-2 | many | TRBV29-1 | CSGGQGDYGYTF | TGCAGCGGTGGACAGGGGGACTATGGCTACACCTTC
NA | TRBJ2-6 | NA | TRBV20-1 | CSAEIGAGANVLTF | TGCAGTGCAGAGATCGGCGCTGGGGCCAACGTCCTGACTTTC
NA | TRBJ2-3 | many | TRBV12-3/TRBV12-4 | CASSFLGQSTDTQYF | TGTGCCAGCAGTTTTTTGGGGCAGTCCACAGATACGCAGTATTTT
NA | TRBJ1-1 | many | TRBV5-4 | CASAMALNTEAFF | TGTGCCAGCGCAATGGCATTGAACACTGAAGCTTTCTTT
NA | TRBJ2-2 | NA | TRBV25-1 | CASSPRRAGGELFF | TGTGCCAGCAGTCCTCGGAGGGCCGGTGGGGAGCTGTTTTTT
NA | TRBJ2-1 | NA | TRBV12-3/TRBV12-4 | CASSLPYNEQFF | TGTGCCAGCAGTCTCCCATACAATGAGCAGTTCTTC
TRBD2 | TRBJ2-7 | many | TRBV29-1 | CSVELAGVPDEQYF | TGCAGCGTTGAACTTGCGGGAGTCCCGGACGAGCAGTACTTC
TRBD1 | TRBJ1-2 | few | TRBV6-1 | CASSEAFSQGAFGYTF | TGTGCCAGCAGTGAAGCCTTTTCGCAGGGGGCTTTCGGCTACACCTTC
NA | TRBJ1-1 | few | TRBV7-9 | CASSSIKRHFEGYAEAFF | TGTGCCAGCAGCTCCATTAAGCGCCACTTTGAGGGATACGCTGAAGCTTTCTTT
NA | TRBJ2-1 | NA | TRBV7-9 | CASSPNTGSFRFF | TGTGCCAGCAGCCCCAACACCGGGAGTTTTCGGTTCTTC
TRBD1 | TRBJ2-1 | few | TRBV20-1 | CSANQKTGKGNEQFF | TGCAGTGCCAACCAAAAGACAGGGAAAGGCAATGAGCAGTTCTTC
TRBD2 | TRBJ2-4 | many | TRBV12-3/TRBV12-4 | CASGPAASGKEYF | TGTGCCAGCGGACCCGCGGCTAGCGGGAAAGAGTACTTC
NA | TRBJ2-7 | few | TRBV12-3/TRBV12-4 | CASTFWGSSYEQYF | TGTGCCAGCACCTTTTGGGGGAGCTCCTACGAGCAGTACTTC
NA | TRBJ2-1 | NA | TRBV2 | CASTEGAAAYNEQFF | TGTGCCAGCACCGAGGGAGCGGCCGCTTACAATGAGCAGTTCTTC
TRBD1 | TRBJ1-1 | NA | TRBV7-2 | CASSTRTGSEAFF | TGTGCCAGCAGCACCCGGACAGGGAGTGAAGCTTTCTTT
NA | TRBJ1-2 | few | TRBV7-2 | CASSPSPGSRYGYTF | TGTGCCAGCAGTCCCAGTCCAGGTTCCCGCTATGGCTACACCTTC
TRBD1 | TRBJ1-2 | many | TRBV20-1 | CSARDRQNYGYTF | TGCAGTGCTCGGGACAGACAAAACTATGGCTACACCTTC